This T cell receptor beta chain was documented in a study of post-analysis software for immune sequencing data. Study outcomes and limitations: Patients showed TRBV5-6, TRBV5-1 and TRBV20-1 among a few TRBV segments more frequent than in controls.

This clonotype has only a few counts. Its antigen is not known. Deletions cut 5 bases from V and 7 bases from J, with 11 bases between. CDR1 is SQVTM, CDR2 ANQGSEA, per germline. The CDR3 has 11 residues. Included in the TCR beta cDNA libraries were unique molecular identifiers. Via MiXCR, TCRdb re-called the PCR reads, giving one row per CDR3 protein. This sample has about 200,000 distinct CDR3 sequences, with 25% to 30% found just once. This rearrangement joins TRBV29-1 to TRBJ1-2; TRBD1 is a possible D gene (5 bases). The clonotype originates from a girl aged 2-17 years with multiple sclerosis. Source material: blood. This CDR3 reads CSVPTVRGYTF. DNA for the CDR3: TGCAGCGTTCCGACAGTTCGTGGCTACACCTTC.